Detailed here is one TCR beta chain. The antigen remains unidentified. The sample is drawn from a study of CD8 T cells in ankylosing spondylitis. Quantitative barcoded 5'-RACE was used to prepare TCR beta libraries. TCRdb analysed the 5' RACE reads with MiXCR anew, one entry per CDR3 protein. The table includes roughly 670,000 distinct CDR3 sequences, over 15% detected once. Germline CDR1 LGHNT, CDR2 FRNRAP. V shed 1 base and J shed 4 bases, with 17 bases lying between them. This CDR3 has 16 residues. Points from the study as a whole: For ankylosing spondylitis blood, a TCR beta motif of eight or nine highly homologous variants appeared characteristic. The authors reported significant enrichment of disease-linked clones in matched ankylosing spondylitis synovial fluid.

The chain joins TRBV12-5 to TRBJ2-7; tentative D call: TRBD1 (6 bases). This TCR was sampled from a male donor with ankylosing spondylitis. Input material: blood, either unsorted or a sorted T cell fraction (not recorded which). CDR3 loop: CASGLGPGTNYYEQYF. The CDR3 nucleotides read TGTGCTAGTGGTTTGGGACCCGGGACAAATTATTACGAGCAGTACTTC.